This T cell receptor (beta chain) was profiled in a study of blood T cell repertoires in COVID-19. Whole-study context: PBMCs, B-cell-depleted T cells, or T cells were the source of the cDNA or gDNA that made up the material.

Everyone who took part was 18 to 89 years old, and they came from 24 US areas. Cohorts were based on clinical histories the participants reported. Donors of Cohort 3 who recovered were those that had two negative PCRs, clearance, or symptom resolution. This CDR3 has 14 amino acids. In germline, CDR1 is SNHLY, CDR2 FYNNEI. Between the trimmed V and J ends, which lost 6 bases and 1 base, there was a span of 9 bases. This clone occurred once. Only in-frame clones appear in the TCRdb table, and some are missing; sequencing was by immunoSEQ multiplex PCR. The top ten hold about 2% of the sample, which has over 200,000 clones, about 84% seen once.

The TCR originated in a man between 60 and 75 years old who had recovered from COVID-19. This sequence joins TRBV2 and TRBJ2-2, with D perhaps TRBD1 (5 bases). Material for sequencing was PBMCs or T cells enriched from blood (not recorded which). In DNA, the CDR3 is TGTGCCAGCAGACAGGAGATGAACACCGGGGAGCTGTTTTTT. Amino acids: CASRQEMNTGELFF.